A single sample is the source of the 16 T cell receptor beta chains below, sequenced in a study of somatic mutations in cytotoxic T cells in rheumatoid arthritis. Generated by immunoSEQ multiplex PCR, the TCRdb table keeps only in-frame clones and is missing some. The table shows about 16,000 clones, with more than 70% occurring only once. Sequencing input: CD8+ T cells sorted from blood. Receptors originate from an adult with rheumatoid arthritis.

CDR3 DNA: TGCGCCAGCAGCCTGGGGAGCTCTGGAAACACCATATATTTT. This sequence encodes CASSLGSSGNTIYF. The rearrangement joins TRBV5-1 to TRBJ1-3; D gene ambiguous. The CDR3 is made up of 14 amino acids. Trimming cost V 4 bases and J 0 bases, with 8 bases left between them. CDR1 and CDR2 from the germline V gene are SGHRS and YFSETQ.

This rearrangement joins TRBV29-1 to TRBJ1-1; D not resolved. The CDR3 has 14 residues. Germline V gene data show CDR1 as SQVTM and CDR2 as ANQGSEA. V shed 1 base and J shed 1 base, with 10 bases lying between them. CDR3 protein: CSVEGPRGNTEAFF. In DNA, the CDR3 is TGCAGCGTTGAAGGGCCTCGGGGGAACACTGAAGCTTTCTTT.

The V gene is TRBV14, the J gene TRBJ1-2; TRBD1 matches at 8 bases. V lost 2 bases and J lost 6; bases outside the gene matches: 29. The length of the CDR3 is 22 residues. Germline V gives CDR1 SGHDN, CDR2 FVKESK. CDR3: CASSQLGTGHSPSLGVRDGYTF. The CDR3 nucleotides read TGTGCCAGCAGCCAACTAGGGACAGGCCACTCCCCAAGCCTCGGGGTCCGCGATGGCTACACCTTC.

This clone has more than one count but fewer than ten. This chain connects TRBV4-1 to TRBJ2-7, with D perhaps given as TRBD1 or TRBD2 (5 bases each). V was trimmed by 1 base and J by 4 bases, leaving 11 bases between them. CDR1 and CDR2 (germline): MGHRA, YSYEKL. This CDR3 is built from 14 residues. The CDR3 coding sequence is TGCGCCAGCAGCCAAGCAGGGCCGGGGTACGAGCAGTACTTC. This gives the protein CASSQAGPGYEQYF.

This clone has just one count. The chain couples TRBV19 to TRBJ2-3, with D perhaps given as TRBD1 or TRBD2 (5 bases each). V was shortened by 10 bases and J by 6 bases, with 29 bases between the two germline ends. CDR1 and CDR2 from the germline V gene are LNHDA and SQIVND (reference sequence). There are 17 residues in the CDR3. CDR3 bases: TGTGCCACCCCTATAAGTGGTCGGGACGTCTTTTTCGATACGCAGTATTTT. Its protein is CATPISGRDVFFDTQYF.

This clone was seen once. The V gene is TRBV15, the J gene TRBJ1-1; TRBD1 agrees at 8 bases. J gave up 0 bases and V 2 bases, and 8 bases lay outside the gene matches. The CDR3 totals 17 residues. The germline CDR1 and CDR2 sequences are LNHNV and YYDKDF (reference sequence). CDR3 nucleotides: TGTGCCACCAGCAGATCTGGACAGGGAGCTATGAACACTGAAGCTTTCTTT. This translates into CATSRSGQGAMNTEAFF.

CDR3 nucleotide sequence: TGTGCCAGCAGCGACCGGGACAGGGCTCCTGGCTACACCTTC. Its translation is CASSDRDRAPGYTF. The chain couples TRBV6-6 to TRBJ1-2, with TRBD1 identical over 9 bases. V gave up 6 bases and J gave up 7 bases; unmatched junction bases: 9. The CDR3 extends over 14 amino acids. Germline lookup yields CDR1 MNHNY and CDR2 SVGAGI (reference sequence).

The J gene is TRBJ2-2, the V gene TRBV14; no clear D. The CDR3 is 17 residues long. The V gene's germline CDR1 is SGHDN and CDR2 FVKESK. V was trimmed by 4 bases and J by 0 bases, leaving 15 bases between them. The CDR3 region has the DNA TGTGCCAGCAGCCCCCGAAATCGTAGGCCGAACACCGGGGAGCTGTTTTTT. It yields the protein CASSPRNRRPNTGELFF.

V is TRBV27 and J is TRBJ1-5; maybe TRBD1 (6 bases). The CDR3 is 14 residues long. V dropped 5 bases and J dropped 3 bases, with 11 bases sitting between them. Germline CDR1 MNHEY, CDR2 SMNVEV (reference sequence). The CDR3: CASSEDRFNQPQHF. Here the CDR3 DNA reads TGTGCCAGCAGTGAGGACAGATTCAATCAGCCCCAGCATTTT.

This rearrangement joins TRBV29-1 to TRBJ2-7, with D possibly matching TRBD2 (5 bases). The CDR3 contains 14 residues. Germline-derived CDR1 and CDR2 are SQVTM and ANQGSEA. The V end was cut by 3 bases, the J end by 0 bases, with 12 bases between. The CDR3 region is CSVENTEGSYEQYF. CDR3 nucleotide sequence: TGCAGCGTTGAGAATACCGAGGGCTCCTACGAGCAGTACTTC.

CDR3 sequence: CASSSLREQFF. The CDR3 bases are TGTGCCAGCAGCTCCCTTCGAGAGCAGTTCTTC. This rearrangement joins TRBV28 to TRBJ2-1, with no clear D. The CDR3 spans 11 residues. Germline CDR1 is MDHEN and CDR2 is SYDVKM. Trimming shortened V by 6 bases and J by 10 bases, and 10 bases separated the two germline ends.

The chain has TRBV7-9 and TRBJ1-5; maybe TRBD1 (5 bases). The CDR3 runs 15 residues. V lost 11 bases and J 3 bases, leaving 20 bases between the germline ends. The germline V gene encodes CDR1 SEHNR and CDR2 FQNEAQ (reference sequence). The CDR3 here is CAGAGEGPPNQPQHF. As DNA, the CDR3 is TGTGCCGGCGCGGGGGAGGGGCCCCCCAATCAGCCCCAGCATTTT.

The chain couples TRBV7-9 to TRBJ2-5; 10 positions match TRBD2. The CDR3 is made up of 16 amino acids. Trimming cost V 5 bases and J 9 bases; bases outside gene matches: 15. Germline CDR1 is SEHNR and CDR2 is FQNEAQ (reference sequence). CDR3 nucleotides: TGTGCCAGCAGCCCTCCGGGAGCGGGGGGGCCGGGGGCCCAGTACTTC. Its protein product is CASSPPGAGGPGAQYF.

This chain joins TRBV2 and TRBJ1-4; D is possibly TRBD1 (5 bases). Trimming shortened V by 7 bases and J by 2 bases, and 14 bases separated the two germline ends. The germline V gene has CDR1 SNHLY and CDR2 FYNNEI. The CDR3 length is 15 residues. In DNA, the CDR3 is TGTGCCAGCAACCAGGGTATCTTGACTAATGAAAAACTGTTTTTT. Translating gives CASNQGILTNEKLFF.

The chain uses TRBV5-1 and TRBJ2-7, with 8 positions matching TRBD1. The germline V gene has CDR1 SGHRS and CDR2 YFSETQ. The CDR3 consists of 16 residues. The J segment lost 4 bases and the V segment lost 4 bases, leaving 13 bases of the junction unmatched. The CDR3 reads CASSPPGTGLTYEQYF. The CDR3 DNA follows: TGCGCCAGCAGCCCCCCCGGGACAGGCCTTACATACGAGCAGTACTTC.

The chain carries TRBV9 and TRBJ2-3; D might be TRBD1 or TRBD2, each matching 7 bases. Germline values: CDR1 SGDLS, CDR2 YYNGEE. This CDR3 is built from 16 residues. V was cut by 4 bases and J by 1 base, with 16 bases left in between. The CDR3 DNA reads as TGTGCCAGCAGCCCGGGAGGACAGGAACGCACAGATACGCAGTATTTT. It is translated as CASSPGGQERTDTQYF.